This T cell receptor beta chain was sequenced in a study of CD8+ T cells in alopecia areata (dated 2018 in TCRdb). Describing the broader study: The treated patients, all with moderate-to-severe alopecia areata, were enrolled in an open-label pilot trial of oral tofacitinib given at 5 to 10 mg twice daily. Scalp tissue and sorted CD4+ and CD8+ peripheral blood T cells from patchy and totalis/universalis alopecia areata patients and from healthy controls were covered by human TCRbeta sequencing. immunoSEQ multiplex PCR using 35 Vbeta forward primers and 13 Jbeta reverse primers was used to amplify TCRbeta CDR3 regions. RNA was extracted with the PAXgene miRNA kit for fixed scalp, the miRNeasy kit for PBMCs, and the RNeasy kit for mouse skin. In both human patients and the C3H/HeJ mouse model, the study applied high-throughput TCRbeta sequencing to look at T cell clonal expansion in alopecia areata. Tofacitinib-treated patients had biopsies at baseline and at 4 and 24 weeks of treatment, with a later scalp biopsy in several patients. Clonality in the scalp was compared among normal scalp (n=4), patchy alopecia areata scalp (n=8), and alopecia totalis/universalis scalp (n=8). Patients received tofacitinib for 6 to 18 months and were then followed off drug for 6 months to check for delayed response and recurrence. Results and caveats for the whole study, not just this receptor: Higher clonality and more expanded CD8+ clones were observed in lesional scalp than in normal scalp, particularly in alopecia totalis/universalis, a finding suggestive of antigenic drive. TCR sequences shared between patients were less clear than in mice, possibly partly because of HLA diversity in the patient population. Resident alphabeta T cells in normal human skin are also sequenced, complicating scalp TCR repertoire analysis, unlike mouse skin dominated by gammadelta T cells.

About this clone itself: Its antigen is not yet known. No much larger clone is present one base from it, and per-base qualities are unavailable.

The time point label, read with the paper, signifies: baseline before oral tofacitinib. Lesional scalp punch biopsies and peripheral blood were collected from alopecia areata patients. PBMCs were isolated by density centrifugation and stained for CD3, CD4 and CD8, after which CD4+ and CD8+ T cells were sorted on a FACSAria. The library was generated by the immunoSEQ multiplex PCR assay. RNA was extracted from all samples and reverse transcribed into cDNA as template for TCR sequencing. First-strand cDNA was synthesized with SuperScript III using a 2:1 mix of oligo-dT and random hexamers. Amplification bias was assessed with a synthetic immune receptor repertoire, and residual bias was removed computationally. The paper's data handling went like this. Raw reads were preprocessed to remove errors, and CDR3 was defined by IMGT conventions from the conserved cysteine to phenylalanine. To get clonality, Shannon entropy was normalized by log2 of the number of productive unique TCRs and the result was subtracted from 1. Scalp TCRbeta sequences were cross-referenced with sorted blood CD4 and CD8 repertoires so that the CD4 or CD8 identity of scalp clones could be inferred. TCRdb retrieved this table from immuneACCESS and kept in-frame rearrangements only. Not all clones are present; in checked studies, unresolved V genes account for under half, and no reason is known for the remainder. V, J and clone size reflect that table, while D and trimming were determined from the DNA. Here the sample has around 200,000 clones; roughly 65% occur a single time. Clones ranked in the top ten supply 1.5% to 2% of the sample.

From the cysteine up to the phenylalanine, the CDR3 has a length of 17 residues. Only the CDR3 part of the read is kept: 51 bases, read in frame from the first base. From a lookup of the germline V gene, CDR1 and CDR2 are SGHTA and FQGNSA. The germline V end is reduced by 2 bases and the J end by 0 bases; junction bases left unmatched: 7. The TCR originated in a human donor with alopecia areata. The sequenced sample was CD4+ T cells sorted from blood, obtained at week 0. The chain is encoded by TRBV7-2 joined to TRBJ2-3, with 8 central nucleotides matching TRBD2. The DNA is as follows: TGTGCCAGCAGCTTACGGCGGGGGGACTATAGCACAGATACGCAGTATTTT. The resulting protein is CASSLRRGDYSTDTQYF. The variable domain in full, with residues beyond the CDR3 obtained from the reference TRBV7-2 and TRBJ2-3 genes, is GAGVSQSPSNKVTEKGKDVELRCDPISGHTALYWYRQSLGQGLEFLIYFQGNSAPDKSGLPSDRFSAERTGGSVSTLTIQRTQQEDSAVYLCASSLRRGDYSTDTQYFGPGTRLTVL.